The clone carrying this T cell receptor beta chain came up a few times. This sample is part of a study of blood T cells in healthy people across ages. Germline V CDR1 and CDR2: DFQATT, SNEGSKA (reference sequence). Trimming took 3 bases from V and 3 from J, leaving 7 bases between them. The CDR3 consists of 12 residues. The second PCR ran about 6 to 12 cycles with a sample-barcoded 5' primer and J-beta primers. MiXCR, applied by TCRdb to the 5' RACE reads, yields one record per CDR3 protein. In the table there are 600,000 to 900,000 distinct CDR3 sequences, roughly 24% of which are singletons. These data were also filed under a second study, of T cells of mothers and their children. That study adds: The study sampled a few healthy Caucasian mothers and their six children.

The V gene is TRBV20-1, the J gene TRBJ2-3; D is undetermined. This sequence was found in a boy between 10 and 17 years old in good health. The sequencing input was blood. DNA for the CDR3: TGCAGTGCTAGGCCCCAAACAGATACGCAGTATTTT. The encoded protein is CSARPQTDTQYF.